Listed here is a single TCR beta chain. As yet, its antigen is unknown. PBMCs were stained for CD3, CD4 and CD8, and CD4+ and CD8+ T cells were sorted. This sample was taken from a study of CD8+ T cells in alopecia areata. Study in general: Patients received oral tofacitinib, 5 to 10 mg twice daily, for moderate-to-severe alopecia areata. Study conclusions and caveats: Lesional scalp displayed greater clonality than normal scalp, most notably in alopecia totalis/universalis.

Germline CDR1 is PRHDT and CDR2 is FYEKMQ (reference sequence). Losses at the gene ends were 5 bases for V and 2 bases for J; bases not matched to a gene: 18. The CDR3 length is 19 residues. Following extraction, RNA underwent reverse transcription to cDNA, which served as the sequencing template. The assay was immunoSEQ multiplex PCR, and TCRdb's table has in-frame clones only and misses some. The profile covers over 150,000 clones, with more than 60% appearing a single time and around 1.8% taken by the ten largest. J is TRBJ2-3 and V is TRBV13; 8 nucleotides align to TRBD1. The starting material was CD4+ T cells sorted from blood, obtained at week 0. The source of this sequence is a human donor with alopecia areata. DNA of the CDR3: TGTGCCAGCAGCCCCCAGGCCGGACAGGGAGGCCCCACCACAGATACGCAGTATTTT. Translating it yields CASSPQAGQGGPTTDTQYF.